This TCR beta chain was sequenced during a study of T-cell reconstitution after alpha-beta-depleted transplantation in children (TCRdb year 2016). Background for the entire study: Using TCR repertoire profiling, the study quantitatively followed how T-cell immune reconstitution unfolded in children after TCRalphabeta/CD19-depleted allogeneic hematopoietic cell transplantation.

Receptor libraries were prepared by PCR. The instrument given in TCRdb is Illumina HiSeq 2500. TCR library preparation used molecular barcoding, with unique molecular identifiers applied to normalize quantification of the TCRbeta repertoire. TCRdb's own reprocessing of the public reads used fastp at Q25 and MiXCR and kept productive beta chains. Each entry is one CDR3 protein sequence, shown with its most common DNA and genes. Across this sample there are fewer than 500,000 distinct CDR3 sequences, with over 40% seen only once. Clones ranked in the top ten supply roughly a quarter of the sample. Points on this clonotype: It lacks a known antigen. No base-level quality is on record; no much larger clone is a single base apart.

Paper-wide results and their limitations: The apparently early alphabetaT-cell count recovery about two months after transplant was reportedly dependent on only several hundred rapidly expanded clones derived from non-depleted graft cells. Over subsequent months, a decline in hyperexpanded clone frequencies was noted, and after one year, T-cell counts and TCRbeta diversity were mostly ascribed to newly produced T cells. In some patients, high TCRbeta diversity at day 60 was attributed to recipient T cells and intrathymic progenitors that had survived conditioning.

The treatment or condition label, read with the paper, signifies: allogeneic hematopoietic cell transplantation with graft depleted of TCRalphabeta T cells and CD19 B cells. TCRalphabeta/CD19-depleted allogeneic hematopoietic cell grafts were given to the transplant recipients, all of whom were children. The V end gives up 1 base and the J end 4 bases, leaving 6 bases in the junction not matched to a gene. Reading the germline V gene gives CDR1 KGHDR and CDR2 SFDVKD. The CDR3 starts with the cysteine, ends with the phenylalanine, and has 16 residues. CDR3 DNA is the only sequence kept; it has 48 bases, read in frame from the first base.

The receptor chain draws on TRBV24-1 and TRBJ2-3, with 8 junctional bases fitting TRBD2. The clonotype comes from a girl aged 2 to 9 with aplastic anemia, due to receive a stem cell transplant. The sequenced sample was PBMCs, obtained before TCRalphabeta/CD19-depleted stem cell transplant. CDR3 protein: CATSDFGRGAPDTQYF. The sequenced DNA is TGTGCCACCAGTGATTTCGGGCGGGGGGCCCCAGATACGCAGTATTTT.